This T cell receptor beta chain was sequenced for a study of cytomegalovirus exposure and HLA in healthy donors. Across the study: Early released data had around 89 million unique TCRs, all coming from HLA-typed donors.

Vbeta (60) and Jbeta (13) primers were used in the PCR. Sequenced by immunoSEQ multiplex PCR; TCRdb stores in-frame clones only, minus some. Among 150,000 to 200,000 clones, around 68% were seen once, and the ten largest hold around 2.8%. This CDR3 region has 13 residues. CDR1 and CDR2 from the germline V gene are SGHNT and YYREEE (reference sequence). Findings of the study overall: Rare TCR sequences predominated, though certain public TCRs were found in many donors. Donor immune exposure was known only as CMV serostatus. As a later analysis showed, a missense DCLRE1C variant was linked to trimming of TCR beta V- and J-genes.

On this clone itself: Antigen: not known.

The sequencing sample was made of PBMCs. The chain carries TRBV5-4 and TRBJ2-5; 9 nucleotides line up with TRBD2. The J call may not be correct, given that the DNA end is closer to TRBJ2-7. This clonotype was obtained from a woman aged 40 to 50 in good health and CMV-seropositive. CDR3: CASSLGLALEQYF. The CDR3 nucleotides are TGTGCCAGCAGCCTGGGACTAGCCCTCGAGCAGTACTTC.